Each of the 32 T cell receptor beta chains below was sequenced from the same sample in a study of OX40 agonist ivuxolimab in advanced cancers. The repertoire was sequenced with immunoSEQ multiplex PCR; TCRdb's copy has only in-frame clones and lacks some. Found here are around 15,000 clones, roughly 78% of them singletons; the top ten hold under 2.5%. The sequencing here drew on CD4+ or CD8+ T cells sorted from blood, taken in a trial of the OX40 agonist ivuxolimab. The receptor source for this set is an adult with an advanced solid tumor such as melanoma, head and neck, liver or kidney cancer.

A few counts support this clone. The gene calls are TRBV5-1 and TRBJ2-2; 11 bases fit TRBD2. After removal of 2 bases from V and 4 bases from J, the junction contained 13 bases not matched to a gene. This CDR3 comprises 19 residues. CDR1 and CDR2 (germline): SGHRS, YFSETQ. This CDR3 is CASSFGLAGSPGGTGELFF. The CDR3 coding sequence is TGCGCCAGCAGCTTCGGACTAGCGGGTTCCCCCGGGGGCACCGGGGAGCTGTTTTTT.

CDR3 sequence (DNA): TGTGCCATCAGTGAGTCGACTAGTCTCACAGATACGCAGTATTTT. Translated, it gives CAISESTSLTDTQYF. The chain employs TRBV10-3 and TRBJ2-3, with a weak D call TRBD2 (6 bases). Between the trimmed V and J ends, which lost 0 bases and 2 bases, there was a span of 9 bases. The CDR3 is 15 residues long. CDR1 is ENHRY, CDR2 SYGVKD, per germline.

V and J are TRBV4-3 and TRBJ2-3; TRBD2 matches at 9 bases. CDR1 is LGHNA and CDR2 is YSLEER in the germline V gene. Trimming removed 1 base from V and 5 bases from J; junction bases left unmatched: 7. The CDR3 covers 16 residues. CDR3 coding DNA: TGCGCCAGCAGCCAAGGGCTAGCGGGAACTGGAGATACGCAGTATTTT. Its translation: CASSQGLAGTGDTQYF.

The chain recombines TRBV7-8 with TRBJ2-7, with 7 bases fitting TRBD1. The CDR3 has 20 residues. Germline V gene lookup returns CDR1 SGHVS and CDR2 FQNEAQ. V dropped 2 bases and J dropped 4; count of bases not matched to a gene: 23. CDR3 coding DNA: TGTGCCAGCAGCTTAAGCCCACCAGGGGGTGGTGGTCTTGGTTCGTACGAGCAGTACTTC. It is translated as CASSLSPPGGGGLGSYEQYF.

This sequence joins TRBV9 and TRBJ2-3, with TRBD2 identical over 7 bases. The CDR3 runs to 16 residues. The germline gives CDR1 SGDLS, CDR2 YYNGEE. The J segment lost 2 bases and the V segment lost 4 bases, leaving 10 bases of the junction unmatched. The CDR3 region is CASSPRSGGPTDTQYF. CDR3 coding DNA: TGTGCCAGCAGCCCTCGATCGGGAGGACCCACAGATACGCAGTATTTT.

The V gene is TRBV28, the J gene TRBJ1-2, with 7 bases lining up with TRBD1. After removal of 5 bases from V and 3 bases from J, the junction contained 6 bases not matched to a gene. This CDR3 is built from 14 residues. Per germline, CDR1 MDHEN and CDR2 SYDVKM. The CDR3 loop is CASSVNRGHYGYTF. For the CDR3, the DNA is TGTGCCAGCAGTGTCAACAGGGGTCACTATGGCTACACCTTC.

This clone was observed a handful of times. The V call is TRBV28, the J call TRBJ1-5; no firm D call. This CDR3 is built from 13 residues. Trimming left V 8 bases short and J 3 bases short, with 11 bases between. Germline-derived CDR1 and CDR2 are MDHEN and SYDVKM. CDR3: CASVARANQPQHF. The DNA of the CDR3 is TGTGCCAGCGTAGCGAGAGCCAATCAGCCCCAGCATTTT.

The rearrangement uses TRBV5-5 and TRBJ2-6, with no clear D. From germline, CDR1 is SGHKS and CDR2 YYEKEE (reference sequence). The CDR3 is 17 amino acids. V was trimmed by 4 bases and J by 4 bases, leaving 18 bases between them. CDR3 sequence reads: CASSVTPSFRGANVLTF. The CDR3 nucleotides are TGTGCCAGCAGCGTGACCCCCTCGTTTCGAGGGGCCAACGTCCTGACTTTC.

The CDR3 spells CASSPPRRDEQFF. The CDR3 bases are TGTGCCAGCAGCCCCCCCCGTAGGGATGAGCAGTTCTTC. The chain couples TRBV7-8 to TRBJ2-1, with no clear D. The CDR3 totals 13 residues. V was clipped by 5 bases and J by 8 bases, with 13 bases between them. Per the germline V gene, CDR1 is SGHVS and CDR2 is FQNEAQ.

The chain has TRBV19 and TRBJ2-1; TRBD1 is a possible D gene (5 bases). The V end lost 10 bases, the J end lost 4 bases, and 14 bases lay between the germline ends. CDR1 and CDR2 (germline): LNHDA, SQIVND (reference sequence). There are 13 residues in the CDR3. The DNA of the CDR3 is TGTGCCACCCAGTCCAGGGTTTACAATGAGCAGTTCTTC. Translation gives CATQSRVYNEQFF.

This clone showed up just a few times. The CDR3 sequence: CASSKEKTAGGPSYNEQFF. For the CDR3, the DNA is TGTGCCAGCAGCAAAGAGAAGACAGCGGGAGGACCCTCCTACAATGAGCAGTTCTTC. This chain links TRBV21-1 with TRBJ2-1; the listed D gene, TRBD2, was not tested against the DNA. TRBV21-1 is a pseudogene. The CDR3 loop spans 19 amino acids.

V is TRBV30 and J is TRBJ1-3; D call uncertain. Germline CDR1 and CDR2: GTSNPN and SVGIG (reference sequence). V lost 1 base and J 0 bases, leaving 10 bases between the germline ends. The CDR3 loop spans 15 amino acids. The CDR3 loop is CAWSGPGTSGNTIYF. The CDR3, as DNA: TGTGCCTGGAGTGGACCGGGAACCTCTGGAAACACCATATATTTT.

The rearrangement links TRBV28 to TRBJ2-5, with a possible D match to TRBD2 (6 bases). The CDR3 loop spans 15 amino acids. Germline V gene lookup returns CDR1 MDHEN and CDR2 SYDVKM. Trimming stripped 2 bases from V and 5 bases from J, with 15 bases between. CDR3 sequence reads: CASSLRGTGGETQYF. The CDR3 DNA reads TGTGCCAGCAGTTTAAGAGGGACTGGTGGGGAGACCCAGTACTTC. Full variable domain (rest looked up from reference TRBV28 and TRBJ2-5): DVKVTQSSRYLVKRTGEKVFLECVQDMDHENMFWYRQDPGLGLRLIYFSYDVKMKEKGDIPEGYSVSREKKERFSLILESASTNQTSMYLCASSLRGTGGETQYFGPGTRLLVL.

This clone turned up a few times. This rearrangement joins TRBV11-2 to TRBJ2-7; D is unresolved. Germline-derived CDR1 and CDR2 are SGHAT and FQNNGV. The V end lost 7 bases, the J end lost 5 bases, and 9 bases lay between the germline ends. This CDR3 is built from 11 residues. In DNA, the CDR3 is TGTGCCAGCACCAGTTTCAACGAGCAGTACTTC. Translation gives CASTSFNEQYF.

In its sample, this clone was seen once. The chain recombines TRBV4-2 with TRBJ2-5, with a weak D call TRBD2 (5 bases). V shed 0 bases and J shed 5 bases, with 19 bases lying between them. This CDR3 contains 17 residues. The V gene's germline CDR1 is LGHNA and CDR2 YNFKEQ. The CDR3 spells CASSQDLSAGASETQYF. CDR3 in DNA: TGTGCCAGCAGCCAAGATTTAAGCGCGGGTGCTAGCGAGACCCAGTACTTC.

The genes are TRBV21-1 and TRBJ1-5; TRBD1 was called by the table and not checked on the DNA. TRBV21-1 represents a pseudogene. The CDR3 sequence is 14 residues long. CDR3 protein: CASPRWGPNQPQHF. The CDR3 DNA is TGTGCCAGCCCTAGATGGGGGCCAAATCAGCCCCAGCATTTT.

This clone was detected only once. This chain connects TRBV5-1 to TRBJ2-3, with 8 bases that match TRBD2. Germline V CDR1 and CDR2: SGHRS, YFSETQ. V was pared by 4 bases and J by 1 base, with 8 bases of the junction left unmatched. The length of the CDR3 is 16 residues. CDR3 DNA: TGCGCCAGCAGCCCCGGATTAGCGGGACGCACAGATACGCAGTATTTT. It is translated as CASSPGLAGRTDTQYF.

The V call is TRBV7-2, the J call TRBJ2-2; D ambiguous. CDR1 and CDR2 (germline): SGHTA, FQGNSA. Trimming removed 5 bases from V and 6 bases from J, with 4 bases in between. There are 11 residues in the CDR3. CDR3 DNA sequence: TGTGCCAGCAGCGGCGCCGGGGAGCTGTTTTTT. Translation: CASSGAGELFF.

The chain joins TRBV5-4 to TRBJ2-2; D remains unclear. Between the trimmed V and J ends, which lost 4 bases and 3 bases, there was a span of 7 bases. CDR3 length equals 13 residues. Germline assignment: CDR1 SGHNT and CDR2 YYREEE (reference sequence). CDR3: CASSPQDTGELFF. For the CDR3, the DNA is TGTGCCAGCAGCCCCCAGGACACCGGGGAGCTGTTTTTT.

The sample holds a few counts of this clone. The J gene is TRBJ1-4, the V gene TRBV27; D gene unclear. Trimming cost V 2 bases and J 3 bases, with 10 bases left between them. In germline, CDR1 is MNHEY, CDR2 SMNVEV (reference sequence). The CDR3 extends over 15 amino acids. Written as DNA, the CDR3 is TGTGCCAGCAGTTTAGGGTGGCCCTCTAATGAAAAACTGTTTTTT. Translation gives CASSLGWPSNEKLFF.

This rearrangement joins TRBV4-3 to TRBJ2-3, with D unclear. The CDR3 totals 14 residues. V shed 4 bases and J shed 0 bases, with 8 bases lying between them. Per the germline V gene, CDR1 is LGHNA and CDR2 is YSLEER. Written as DNA, the CDR3 is TGCGCCAGCAGCCTTGTCGGGAGCACAGATACGCAGTATTTT. Protein: CASSLVGSTDTQYF.

The chain has TRBV7-2 and TRBJ2-7, with 10 bases lining up with TRBD2. CDR1 is SGHTA and CDR2 is FQGNSA in the germline V gene. Losses at the gene ends were 5 bases for V and 0 bases for J; bases not matched to a gene: 10. The CDR3 has 17 residues. The CDR3, as DNA: TGTGCCAGCAGCCAGGCTAGCGGGAGAGGGAGCTCCTACGAGCAGTACTTC. Encoded protein: CASSQASGRGSSYEQYF.

The chain joins TRBV13 to TRBJ2-5; 10 nucleotides match TRBD1. The J call is uncertain, as TRBJ2-7 better fits the DNA end. The CDR3 covers 14 residues. CDR1 PRHDT and CDR2 FYEKMQ come from the germline V gene (reference sequence). Here the CDR3 reads CASSLGQGLYEQYF. CDR3 in DNA: TGTGCCAGCAGCTTGGGACAGGGGTTGTACGAGCAGTACTTC.

The chain joins TRBV7-2 to TRBJ1-4; 7 bases map to TRBD1. Germline assignment: CDR1 SGHTA and CDR2 FQGNSA. V dropped 7 bases and J dropped 3; count of bases not matched to a gene: 8. The CDR3 covers 15 residues. This CDR3 reads CASISAGGPNEKLFF. DNA of the CDR3: TGTGCCAGCATCAGCGCAGGGGGACCTAATGAAAAACTGTTTTTT.

The chain carries TRBV9 and TRBJ2-2; the match to TRBD2 covers 8 bases. Germline values: CDR1 SGDLS, CDR2 YYNGEE. The CDR3 contains 16 residues. V trimming: 3 bases; J trimming: 5 bases; junction bases outside the gene matches: 9. CDR3 region: CASSGRGPGGTGELFF. CDR3 DNA sequence: TGTGCCAGCAGCGGCCGTGGACCGGGGGGGACCGGGGAGCTGTTTTTT.

This clone was recorded a few times. V usage is TRBV18 and J usage is TRBJ2-5, with a weak D call TRBD1 (6 bases). Trimming left V 7 bases short and J 3 bases short, with 12 bases between. Germline V gene sequence: CDR1 KGHSH, CDR2 LQKENI. This CDR3 has 13 residues. Written as DNA, the CDR3 is TGTGCCAGCTTTACGACAGGAGAAGAGACCCAGTACTTC. Amino acids: CASFTTGEETQYF. Full variable domain (missing parts from reference TRBV18 and TRBJ2-5): NAGVMQNPRHLVRRRGQEARLRCSPMKGHSHVYWYRQLPEEGLKFMVYLQKENIIDESGMPKERFSAEFPKEGPSILRIQQVVRGDSAAYFCASFTTGEETQYFGPGTRLLVL.

This rearrangement joins TRBV28 to TRBJ1-1; 7 bases match TRBD1. The germline V gene has CDR1 MDHEN and CDR2 SYDVKM. V trimming: 11 bases; J trimming: 2 bases; junction bases outside the gene matches: 8. CDR3 size: 13 residues. The CDR3 reads CAVLTGTNTEAFF. CDR3 coding DNA: TGTGCCGTTTTGACAGGGACTAACACTGAAGCTTTCTTT.

The rearrangement joins TRBV10-3 to TRBJ2-5; unclear D gene. The ends were cut back, 7 bases at V and 2 bases at J, with 11 bases in the middle. CDR1 and CDR2 (germline): ENHRY, SYGVKD. The CDR3 totals 13 residues. The chain's CDR3 is CAINRGIQETQYF. DNA for the CDR3: TGTGCCATCAATCGCGGTATTCAAGAGACCCAGTACTTC.

The chain is built from TRBV5-5 and TRBJ1-4; TRBD1 is a possible D gene (5 bases). Trimming left V 1 base short and J 8 bases short, with 15 bases between. The CDR3 spans 15 residues. The germline V gene has CDR1 SGHKS and CDR2 YYEKEE (reference sequence). The CDR3 is CASSLQGRAGEKLFF. The DNA of the CDR3 is TGTGCCAGCAGCTTGCAGGGAAGGGCGGGGGAAAAACTGTTTTTT. The whole variable domain, remainder taken from reference TRBV5-5 and TRBJ1-4, is DAGVTQSPTHLIKTRGQQVTLRCSPISGHKSVSWYQQVLGQGPQFIFQYYEKEERGRGNFPDRFSARQFPNYSSELNVNALLLGDSALYLCASSLQGRAGEKLFFGSGTQLSVL.

This clone was detected only once. V is TRBV11-2 and J is TRBJ1-5; D is uncertain. The V and J ends lost 5 bases and 5 bases respectively, with 10 bases between them. The germline gives CDR1 SGHAT, CDR2 FQNNGV. The CDR3 is made up of 13 amino acids. CDR3: CASSLWEDQPQHF. In DNA form, the CDR3 reads TGTGCCAGCAGCCTTTGGGAGGATCAGCCCCAGCATTTT.

The rearrangement links TRBV5-4 to TRBJ1-2; TRBD1 agrees at 9 bases. The V and J ends lost 4 bases and 4 bases, in that order; junction bases with no gene match: 5. Germline loops: CDR1 SGHNT, CDR2 YYREEE (reference sequence). The CDR3 is 14 residues long. CDR3 DNA sequence: TGTGCCAGCAGCCGGAAGGACAGGGGCTATGGCTACACCTTC. It encodes CASSRKDRGYGYTF.

The chain has TRBV6-5 and TRBJ2-3, with D possibly being TRBD1 (6 bases). There are 14 residues in the CDR3. Germline lookup yields CDR1 MNHEY and CDR2 SVGAGI. Between the trimmed V and J ends, which lost 2 bases and 0 bases, there was a span of 6 bases. The CDR3 DNA sequence: TGTGCCAGCAGTTACGGACAGAGCACAGATACGCAGTATTTT. It codes for CASSYGQSTDTQYF.